This is a list of T cell receptor beta chains from one sample in a study of blood T cell repertoires in COVID-19. Profiled with immunoSEQ multiplex PCR; TCRdb holds only in-frame clones, not every one. Of more than 300,000 clones in the sample, approximately 88% were seen once. The sample consisted of peripheral blood. These receptors were collected from a woman under 40 with COVID-19, enrolled during active disease. The CDR3 runs from the conserved cysteine through the conserved F or W. The D gene is left open where the match is weak. Only some rows state a clone size, as once, few, many or a class for expanded clones.

d_gene,j_gene,abundance,v_gene,CDR3aa,CDR3nt
TRBD1,TRBJ1-6,.,TRBV5-6,CASSKRTGGRNSPLHF,TGTGCCAGCAGTAAGAGGACAGGGGGCCGTAATTCACCCCTCCACTTT
TRBD1,TRBJ1-6,.,TRBV19,CASSIVGGKNSPLHF,TGTGCCAGTAGTATAGTAGGGGGCAAGAATTCACCCCTCCACTTT
TRBD2,TRBJ2-1,.,TRBV11-3,CASSIVAGGLGEQFF,TGTGCCAGCAGCATTGTAGCGGGGGGTTTAGGTGAGCAGTTCTTC
.,TRBJ2-3,.,TRBV21-1,CASSWDCGTDTQYF,TGTGCCAGCAGCTGGGACTGCGGCACAGATACGCAGTATTTT
TRBD2,TRBJ2-3,.,TRBV27,CASSLYAGGQADTQYF,TGTGCCAGCAGTTTATACGCGGGGGGGCAGGCAGATACGCAGTATTTT
TRBD1,TRBJ1-1,.,TRBV13,CASSLGKQGGAEAFF,TGTGCCAGCAGCTTAGGCAAACAGGGGGGGGCTGAAGCTTTCTTT
TRBD1,TRBJ2-7,.,TRBV7-9,CASSRGQGASYEQYF,TGTGCCAGCAGCCGGGGACAGGGGGCCTCCTACGAGCAGTACTTC
.,TRBJ2-1,once,TRBV27,CASSSNAYRSYNEQFF,TGTGCCAGCAGTTCAAATGCCTACCGCTCCTACAATGAGCAGTTCTTC
TRBD1,TRBJ2-3,.,TRBV15,CATSIRQGLTDTQYF,TGTGCCACCAGCATCAGACAGGGGCTCACAGATACGCAGTATTTT
.,TRBJ2-1,.,TRBV9,CASSGSAGAIYNEQFF,TGTGCCAGCAGCGGTTCCGCAGGGGCGATATACAATGAGCAGTTCTTC
.,TRBJ1-6,.,TRBV5-6,CASSLALRLNSPLHF,TGTGCCAGCAGCTTGGCCCTCCGACTGAACTCACCCCTCCACTTT
TRBD1,TRBJ2-1,.,TRBV5-1,CASSSALGTGGVYNEQFF,TGCGCCAGCAGCTCCGCCCTCGGGACAGGGGGCGTCTACAATGAGCAGTTCTTC
TRBD2,TRBJ2-1,.,TRBV7-2,CASSLAGLAHEQFF,TGTGCCAGCAGCTTAGCGGGACTAGCCCATGAGCAGTTCTTC
.,TRBJ2-5,.,TRBV6-5,CASSRNGQSQETQYF,TGTGCCAGCAGCCGGAATGGACAGTCCCAAGAGACCCAGTACTTC
.,TRBJ1-6,.,TRBV6-5,CASSYGRGGSPLHF,TGTGCCAGCAGTTACGGCAGGGGCGGGTCACCCCTCCACTTT
.,TRBJ1-1,.,TRBV5-1,CASSLANTGLGTEAFF,TGCGCCAGCAGCTTGGCCAACACAGGGTTGGGCACTGAAGCTTTCTTT
.,TRBJ2-2,.,TRBV6-5,CASSYSRGAGELFF,TGTGCCAGCAGTTACTCTCGGGGAGCCGGGGAGCTGTTTTTT
TRBD1,TRBJ1-1,.,TRBV19,CASSIGQGVSTEAFF,TGTGCCAGTAGTATAGGACAGGGGGTGAGTACTGAAGCTTTCTTT
.,TRBJ1-5,once,TRBV5-6,CASSPGPGQPQHF,TGTGCCAGCAGCCCAGGGCCCGGTCAGCCCCAGCATTTT
TRBD2,TRBJ2-3,.,TRBV25-1,CASRTSPGGGRADTQYF,TGTGCCAGCAGAACTAGCCCCGGGGGGGGCCGTGCAGATACGCAGTATTTT
.,TRBJ2-1,.,TRBV29-1,CSVELRGIPYNEQFF,TGCAGCGTTGAACTGAGGGGGATTCCCTACAATGAGCAGTTCTTC
TRBD1,TRBJ1-6,.,TRBV28,CASSNLLGTGNSPLHF,TGTGCCAGCAGTAATCTGCTCGGGACAGGTAATTCACCCCTCCACTTT